Shown below are 30 T cell receptor beta chains from a single sample sequenced in a study of persistence of HIV-infected CD4 T cells. This nonspecific control used anti-CD3/anti-CD28 bead stimulation of CD4+ T cells. CD4+ T cells upregulating both CD40 ligand and CD69 were sorted as responding cells. Their recognized antigens are unknown. The libraries were made with immunoSEQ version 4 in survey mode. Only in-frame clones appear in the TCRdb table, and some are missing; sequencing was by immunoSEQ multiplex PCR. The sample includes about 43,000 clones, more than 80% seen only once; the top ten take 1%. The sample was CD4+ T cells sorted from PBMCs after roughly 20-hour stimulation, taken from a patient who received antiretroviral therapy. The source of these receptors is an adult man with HIV who was CMV-seropositive.

The chain recombines TRBV6-6 with TRBJ1-6; TRBD1 might be the D (6 bases). The CDR3 is 15 amino acids. The germline V gene has CDR1 MNHNY and CDR2 SVGAGI (reference sequence). V lost 2 bases to trimming and J lost 7 bases, with 12 bases between them. Here the CDR3 DNA reads TGTGCCAGCAGTTACCTGGACAGCCAAAATTCACCCCTCCACTTT. Protein: CASSYLDSQNSPLHF.

The chain recombines TRBV28 with TRBJ1-2; 7 bases map to TRBD1. Germline CDR1 reads MDHEN; CDR2 reads SYDVKM. The V segment lost 4 bases and the J segment 6 bases; nucleotides outside the gene matches: 14. This CDR3 is built from 16 residues. The CDR3 DNA is TGTGCCAGCAGTTCCCTCGGTTTGGCAGGGGGTGATGGCTACACCTTC. This translates into CASSSLGLAGGDGYTF.

This clone was observed once. This chain joins TRBV27 and TRBJ2-3, with D possibly called TRBD1 or TRBD2 (6 bases each). V lost 2 bases, J lost 1 base, and 22 bases lay in between. Germline loops: CDR1 MNHEY, CDR2 SMNVEV (reference sequence). The CDR3 is 19 residues long. The CDR3 nucleotides are TGTGCCAGCAGTTTAAAAAGGCTTCCACCCGGGGGCGGCACAGATACGCAGTATTTT. Its protein product is CASSLKRLPPGGGTDTQYF.

This chain joins TRBV2 and TRBJ2-6; TRBD2 matches at 8 bases. With 5 bases clipped from V and 4 bases from J, the junction kept 4 bases outside the gene matches. The CDR3 is 15 residues long. Germline CDR1 reads SNHLY; CDR2 reads FYNNEI. In nucleotides, the CDR3 is TGTGCCAGCAGTAGACTAGCGACCGGGGCCAACGTCCTGACTTTC. Translated: CASSRLATGANVLTF.

This chain uses TRBV29-1 with TRBJ2-3, with D maybe TRBD1 (5 bases). Trimming stripped 4 bases from V and 0 bases from J, with 11 bases between. The CDR3 consists of 14 residues. Germline lookup yields CDR1 SQVTM and CDR2 ANQGSEA. The DNA of the CDR3 is TGCAGCGTTGCCACAGGAATCAGCACAGATACGCAGTATTTT. It is translated as CSVATGISTDTQYF.

The chain carries TRBV5-1 and TRBJ1-4; 8 bases are shared with TRBD1. The ends lost 0 bases at V and 4 bases at J; junction bases unmatched: 5. The germline V gene has CDR1 SGHRS and CDR2 YFSETQ. CDR3 length: 16 amino acids. This CDR3 reads CASSLEPGQVNEKLFF. The CDR3 DNA reads as TGCGCCAGCAGCTTGGAACCGGGACAGGTTAATGAAAAACTGTTTTTT.

The rearrangement uses TRBV6-1 and TRBJ1-4; no reliable D call. V lost 3 bases and J lost 6, with 17 bases in between. The CDR3 consists of 16 residues. Germline CDR1 MNHNS, CDR2 SASEGT. CDR3 coding DNA: TGTGCCAGCAGTGACCGCTTCGGAAGGGAGGATGAAAAACTGTTTTTT. Translated, it gives CASSDRFGREDEKLFF.

This rearrangement joins TRBV4-1 to TRBJ1-1, with D perhaps matching TRBD1 (5 bases). The V gene lost 1 base and the J gene lost 4 bases, with 13 bases spanning the gap. The CDR3 consists of 15 residues. Germline V CDR1 and CDR2: MGHRA, YSYEKL. The CDR3 DNA reads as TGCGCCAGCAGCCAAGTCAGGGAGAGTGGCACTGAAGCTTTCTTT. Protein: CASSQVRESGTEAFF.

The rearrangement joins TRBV7-9 to TRBJ2-1; 13 nucleotides line up with TRBD2. The CDR3 covers 14 residues. CDR1 is SEHNR and CDR2 is FQNEAQ in the germline V gene (reference sequence). V gave up 5 bases and J gave up 8 bases; unmatched junction bases: 3. This chain's CDR3 is CASSLTSGGHEQFF. CDR3 coding DNA: TGTGCCAGCAGCCTGACTAGCGGGGGGCATGAGCAGTTCTTC.

V gene TRBV6-6 combines with J gene TRBJ1-2, with TRBD1 identical over 10 bases. After removal of 4 bases from V and 4 bases from J, the junction contained 6 bases not matched to a gene. The CDR3 has 15 residues. Looked up from germline, CDR1 is MNHNY and CDR2 is SVGAGI (reference sequence). The CDR3 here is CASSFDRGRVYGYTF. The CDR3 region has the DNA TGTGCCAGCAGTTTCGACAGGGGGCGGGTCTATGGCTACACCTTC.

The chain carries TRBV29-1 and TRBJ2-6; TRBD1 might be the D (6 bases). Germline CDR1 and CDR2: SQVTM and ANQGSEA. CDR3 length: 16 amino acids. V dropped 4 bases and J dropped 0 bases, with 13 bases sitting between them. CDR3 DNA sequence: TGCAGCGTTGCCTTCGGACAGCACTCTGGGGCCAACGTCCTGACTTTC. This gives the protein CSVAFGQHSGANVLTF.

The CDR3 region is CASSPPRPSYEQYF. For the CDR3, the DNA is TGTGCCAGCTCACCACCGAGACCTTCCTACGAGCAGTACTTC. The chain is built from TRBV18 and TRBJ2-7, with D unresolved. The V end lost 0 bases, the J end lost 1 base, and 7 bases lay between the germline ends. The length of the CDR3 is 14 residues. The germline gives CDR1 KGHSH, CDR2 LQKENI.

This clone was detected only once. The chain combines TRBV18 with TRBJ2-7; D gene unclear. CDR1 and CDR2 (germline): KGHSH, LQKENI. The CDR3 is 13 amino acids. With 4 bases removed from V and 6 bases from J, the gap between germline ends came to 13 bases. In nucleotides, the CDR3 is TGTGCCAGCTCACTGACGGAGCCTCTCGAGCAGTACTTC. This translates into CASSLTEPLEQYF.

This chain joins TRBV5-1 and TRBJ1-1, with 8 positions matching TRBD1. Germline-derived CDR1 and CDR2 are SGHRS and YFSETQ. The junction had 3 bases not matched to a gene; V was cut back by 0 bases and J by 2 bases. The CDR3 runs 15 residues. DNA of the CDR3: TGCGCCAGCAGCTTGGGGCAGGGGGCAAACACTGAAGCTTTCTTT. Translating it yields CASSLGQGANTEAFF.

The count of this clone is one. V usage is TRBV30 and J usage is TRBJ1-5; TRBD1 matches at 8 bases. The CDR3 is made up of 17 amino acids. Germline-derived CDR1 and CDR2 are GTSNPN and SVGIG (reference sequence). After removal of 1 base from V and 1 base from J, the junction contained 9 bases not matched to a gene. CDR3 in amino acids: CAWSASPGTGSNQPQHF. The CDR3 bases are TGTGCCTGGAGTGCCTCCCCCGGGACAGGAAGCAATCAGCCCCAGCATTTT.

CDR3 bases: TGTGCCAGCAGTTCCACAGGGACTGGAAACACCATATATTTT. Translation: CASSSTGTGNTIYF. V gene TRBV5-5 combines with J gene TRBJ1-3; maybe TRBD1 (6 bases). V was shortened by 5 bases and J by 2 bases, with 11 bases between the two germline ends. The germline V gene encodes CDR1 SGHKS and CDR2 YYEKEE (reference sequence). This CDR3 comprises 14 residues. Looking up the rest from reference TRBV5-5 and TRBJ1-3 gives the full variable domain: DAGVTQSPTHLIKTRGQQVTLRCSPISGHKSVSWYQQVLGQGPQFIFQYYEKEERGRGNFPDRFSARQFPNYSSELNVNALLLGDSALYLCASSSTGTGNTIYFGEGSWLTVV.

This clone showed up just once. The rearrangement uses TRBV5-1 and TRBJ1-3; D unclear. Looked up from germline, CDR1 is SGHRS and CDR2 is YFSETQ. V was clipped by 0 bases and J by 0 bases, with 7 bases between them. The CDR3 has 15 amino acids. CDR3 sequence (DNA): TGCGCCAGCAGCTTGGGTGAGAGCTCTGGAAACACCATATATTTT. Protein sequence: CASSLGESSGNTIYF.

The chain carries TRBV5-5 and TRBJ2-7; TRBD2 is a possible D gene (6 bases). Germline V gives CDR1 SGHKS, CDR2 YYEKEE (reference sequence). Trimming removed 0 bases from V and 1 base from J, with 8 bases in between. The CDR3 is 14 residues long. CDR3: CASSLVGRSYEQYF. CDR3 nucleotides: TGTGCCAGCAGCTTGGTCGGGAGATCCTACGAGCAGTACTTC.

The chain joins TRBV4-2 to TRBJ1-1, with 9 bases that match TRBD1. V trimming: 1 base; J trimming: 7 bases; junction bases outside the gene matches: 7. CDR3 size: 15 residues. Germline V gives CDR1 LGHNA, CDR2 YNFKEQ. CDR3 amino acids: CASSQGQGGRVEAFF. The CDR3 bases are TGTGCCAGCAGCCAAGGACAGGGGGGTCGGGTTGAAGCTTTCTTT.

As DNA, the CDR3 is TGTGCCAGCAGGAGGGAATTTGGCAATCAGCCCCAGCATTTT. Encoded protein: CASRREFGNQPQHF. The rearrangement joins TRBV2 to TRBJ1-5; D uncertain. The CDR3 is made up of 14 amino acids. Per the germline V gene, CDR1 is SNHLY and CDR2 is FYNNEI. V was clipped by 6 bases and J by 2 bases, with 11 bases between them. The whole variable domain, filled in from reference TRBV2 and TRBJ1-5, reads EPEVTQTPSHQVTQMGQEVILRCVPISNHLYFYWYRQILGQKVEFLVSFYNNEISEKSEIFDDQFSVERPDGSNFTLKIRSTKLEDSAMYFCASRREFGNQPQHFGDGTRLSIL.

The chain recombines TRBV6-1 with TRBJ1-6; D is unclear. The length of the CDR3 is 14 residues. Germline loops: CDR1 MNHNS, CDR2 SASEGT. Trimming took 2 bases from V and 9 from J, leaving 11 bases between them. CDR3 nucleotide sequence: TGTGCCAGCAGTGAAACGGAACCACTTTCACCCCTCCACTTT. This codes for CASSETEPLSPLHF.

V usage is TRBV27 and J usage is TRBJ2-7; D is perhaps TRBD1 (5 bases). The germline V and J ends were trimmed by 0 bases and 4 bases, with 13 bases remaining between them. CDR3 length: 15 residues. In germline, CDR1 is MNHEY, CDR2 SMNVEV (reference sequence). CDR3: CASSLSVGRFYEQYF. CDR3 DNA: TGTGCCAGCAGTTTATCGGTGGGGCGGTTTTACGAGCAGTACTTC.

V gene TRBV7-2 combines with J gene TRBJ2-7; D is unclear. Per the germline V gene, CDR1 is SGHTA and CDR2 is FQGNSA. Trimming removed 4 bases at V and 0 bases at J, with 10 bases between. The CDR3 extends over 14 amino acids. The DNA of the CDR3 is TGTGCCAGCAGCTACGACGGAACCTCCTACGAGCAGTACTTC. This codes for CASSYDGTSYEQYF.

This clone was found once. The gene calls are TRBV3-1 (or the pseudogene TRBV3-2) and TRBJ1-6, with unresolved D. CDR1 and CDR2 (germline): LGHDT, YNNKEL (reference sequence). Trimming removed 2 bases at V and 9 bases at J, with 11 bases between. The CDR3 totals 14 residues. The CDR3 loop reads CASSQRGDSSPLHF. The CDR3 nucleotides are TGTGCCAGCAGCCAACGGGGAGATAGTTCACCCCTCCACTTT.

This chain joins TRBV4-1 and TRBJ1-3; D unresolved. The germline CDR1 and CDR2 sequences are MGHRA and YSYEKL. The CDR3 sequence is 15 residues long. Trimming cost V 0 bases and J 0 bases, with 6 bases left between them. The CDR3 bases are TGCGCCAGCAGCCAAGACAGCTTCTCTGGAAACACCATATATTTT. As protein: CASSQDSFSGNTIYF.

The chain uses TRBV7-9 and TRBJ1-1; 8 positions agree with TRBD1. The CDR3 runs to 19 residues. In germline, CDR1 is SEHNR, CDR2 FQNEAQ (reference sequence). The junction had 15 bases not matched to a gene; V was cut back by 1 base and J by 2 bases. The CDR3 nucleotides read TGTGCCAGCAGCTTAGGAAGGGGCAGGGGGCGGTCCGAAAACACTGAAGCTTTCTTT. As protein: CASSLGRGRGRSENTEAFF. The variable domain in full, with the rest retrieved from reference TRBV7-9 and TRBJ1-1, is DTGVSQNPRHKITKRGQNVTFRCDPISEHNRLYWYRQTLGQGPEFLTYFQNEAQLEKSRLLSDRFSAERPKGSFSTLEIQRTEQGDSAMYLCASSLGRGRGRSENTEAFFGQGTRLTVV.

The gene calls are TRBV18 and TRBJ1-5; 7 positions agree with TRBD1. Germline CDR1 reads KGHSH; CDR2 reads LQKENI. V lost 5 bases and J lost 6; bases outside the gene matches: 4. This CDR3 comprises 13 residues. The CDR3 sequence: CASSEDRVQPQHF. In DNA, the CDR3 is TGTGCCAGCTCAGAAGACAGGGTTCAGCCCCAGCATTTT.

This clone was found a few times. The genes are TRBV2 and TRBJ1-6; D remains unclear. The length of the CDR3 is 13 residues. V was trimmed by 2 bases and J by 15 bases, leaving 14 bases between them. CDR1 SNHLY and CDR2 FYNNEI come from the germline V gene. As DNA, the CDR3 is TGTGCCAGCAGTGAAATGGTGGCGGTTCTCCTCCACTTT. The encoded protein is CASSEMVAVLLHF.

The chain has TRBV24-1 and TRBJ1-2; 8 bases fit TRBD1. This CDR3 comprises 12 residues. Germline CDR1 reads KGHDR; CDR2 reads SFDVKD. V dropped 9 bases and J dropped 3; count of bases not matched to a gene: 2. The CDR3 region is CATSTGDYGYTF. Written as DNA, the CDR3 is TGTGCCACCTCGACAGGGGACTATGGCTACACCTTC.

The chain carries TRBV15 and TRBJ1-1; D call uncertain. The CDR3 runs 17 residues. Germline values: CDR1 LNHNV, CDR2 YYDKDF (reference sequence). With 1 base removed from V and 1 base from J, the gap between germline ends came to 16 bases. The CDR3 here is CATSRGITARENTEAFF. CDR3 DNA sequence: TGTGCCACCAGCAGAGGAATCACGGCGAGGGAGAACACTGAAGCTTTCTTT. Full variable domain (missing parts from reference TRBV15 and TRBJ1-1): DAMVIQNPRYQVTQFGKPVTLSCSQTLNHNVMYWYQQKSSQAPKLLFHYYDKDFNNEADTPDNFQSRRPNTSFCFLDIRSPGLGDTAMYLCATSRGITARENTEAFFGQGTRLTVV.